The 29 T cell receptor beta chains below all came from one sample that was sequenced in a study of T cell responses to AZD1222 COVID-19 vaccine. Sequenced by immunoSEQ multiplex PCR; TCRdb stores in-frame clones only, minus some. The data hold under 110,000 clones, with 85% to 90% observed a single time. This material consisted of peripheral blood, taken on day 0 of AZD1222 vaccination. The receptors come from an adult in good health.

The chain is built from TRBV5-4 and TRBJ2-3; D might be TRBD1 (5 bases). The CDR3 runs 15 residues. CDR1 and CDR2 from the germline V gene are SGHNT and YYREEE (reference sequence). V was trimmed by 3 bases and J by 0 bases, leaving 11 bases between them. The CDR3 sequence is CASSSDSFSTDTQYF. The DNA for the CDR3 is TGTGCCAGCAGCTCCGACAGCTTTAGCACAGATACGCAGTATTTT.

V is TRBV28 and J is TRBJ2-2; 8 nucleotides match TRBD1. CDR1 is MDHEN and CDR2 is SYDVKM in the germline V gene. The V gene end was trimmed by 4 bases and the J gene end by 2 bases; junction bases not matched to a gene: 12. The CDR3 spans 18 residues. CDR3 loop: CASSYPRGPRPNTGELFF. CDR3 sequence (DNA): TGTGCCAGCAGTTACCCCAGGGGGCCCAGACCTAACACCGGGGAGCTGTTTTTT.

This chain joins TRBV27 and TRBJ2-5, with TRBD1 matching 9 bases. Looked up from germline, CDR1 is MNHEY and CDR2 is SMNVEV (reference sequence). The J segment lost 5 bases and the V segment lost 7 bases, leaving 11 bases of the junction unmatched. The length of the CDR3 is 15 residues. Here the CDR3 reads CASKIQQGARETQYF. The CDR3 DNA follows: TGTGCCAGCAAGATTCAACAGGGGGCGCGGGAGACCCAGTACTTC.

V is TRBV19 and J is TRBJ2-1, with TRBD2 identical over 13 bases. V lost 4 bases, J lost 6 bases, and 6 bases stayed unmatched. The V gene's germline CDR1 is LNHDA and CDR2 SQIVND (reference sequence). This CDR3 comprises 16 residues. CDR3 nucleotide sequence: TGTGCCAGTAGTAACGGAGGGACTAGCGGGATCAATGAGCAGTTCTTC. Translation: CASSNGGTSGINEQFF.

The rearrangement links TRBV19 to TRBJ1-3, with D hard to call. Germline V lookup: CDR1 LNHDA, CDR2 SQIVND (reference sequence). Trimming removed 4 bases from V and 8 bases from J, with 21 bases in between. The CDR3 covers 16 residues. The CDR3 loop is CASSTKPGTFGDTIYF. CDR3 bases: TGTGCCAGTAGTACAAAACCGGGAACCTTCGGAGACACCATATATTTT.

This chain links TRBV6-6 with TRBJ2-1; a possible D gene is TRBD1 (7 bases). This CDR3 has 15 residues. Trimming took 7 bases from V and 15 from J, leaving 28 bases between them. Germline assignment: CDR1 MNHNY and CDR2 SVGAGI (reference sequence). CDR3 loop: CASTITGVGLPVPFF. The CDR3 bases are TGTGCCAGCACGATCACAGGGGTCGGACTACCAGTGCCGTTCTTC.

The DNA of the CDR3 is TGTGCCAGCAGTACGGGAGCCATCCCCGATGGCTACACCTTC. Encoded protein: CASSTGAIPDGYTF. This chain joins TRBV6-5 and TRBJ1-2; the D is unclear. V gave up 5 bases and J gave up 6 bases, with 16 bases separating them. Germline CDR1 is MNHEY and CDR2 is SVGAGI. CDR3 length: 14 residues.

The chain's CDR3 is CASSLSVRAYGYTF. Written as DNA, the CDR3 is TGTGCCAGCAGTTTATCCGTCAGGGCCTATGGCTACACCTTC. The V call is TRBV27, the J call TRBJ1-2; possible D gene TRBD1, 5 bases. Germline V CDR1 and CDR2: MNHEY, SMNVEV (reference sequence). This CDR3 has 14 amino acids. V lost 0 bases and J 4 bases, leaving 9 bases between the germline ends.

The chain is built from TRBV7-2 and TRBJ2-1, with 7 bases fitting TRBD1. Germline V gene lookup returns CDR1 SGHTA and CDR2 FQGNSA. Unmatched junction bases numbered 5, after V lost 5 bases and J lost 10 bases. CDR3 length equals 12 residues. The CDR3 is CASSKQGTEQFF. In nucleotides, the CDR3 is TGTGCCAGCAGCAAACAGGGGACCGAGCAGTTCTTC.

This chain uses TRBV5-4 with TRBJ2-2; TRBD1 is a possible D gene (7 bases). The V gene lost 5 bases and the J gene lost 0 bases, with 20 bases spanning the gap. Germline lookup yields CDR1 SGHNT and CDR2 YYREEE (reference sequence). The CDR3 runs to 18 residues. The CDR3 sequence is CASSSPGGGQTNTGELFF. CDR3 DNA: TGTGCCAGCAGTTCCCCAGGAGGGGGACAGACGAACACCGGGGAGCTGTTTTTT.

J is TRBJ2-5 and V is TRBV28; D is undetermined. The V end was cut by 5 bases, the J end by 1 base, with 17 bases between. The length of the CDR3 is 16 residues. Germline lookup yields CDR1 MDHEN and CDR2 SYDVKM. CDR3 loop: CASSPRKKFGQETQYF. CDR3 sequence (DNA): TGTGCCAGCAGTCCCCGTAAGAAATTCGGCCAAGAGACCCAGTACTTC. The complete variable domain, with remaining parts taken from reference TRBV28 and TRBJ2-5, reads DVKVTQSSRYLVKRTGEKVFLECVQDMDHENMFWYRQDPGLGLRLIYFSYDVKMKEKGDIPEGYSVSREKKERFSLILESASTNQTSMYLCASSPRKKFGQETQYFGPGTRLLVL.

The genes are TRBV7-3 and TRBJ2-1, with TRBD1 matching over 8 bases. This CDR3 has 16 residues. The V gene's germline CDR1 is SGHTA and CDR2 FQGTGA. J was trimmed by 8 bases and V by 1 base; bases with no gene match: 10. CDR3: CASSLRAGQGGDEQFF. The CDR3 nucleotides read TGTGCCAGCAGCTTAAGGGCCGGACAGGGCGGGGATGAGCAGTTCTTC.

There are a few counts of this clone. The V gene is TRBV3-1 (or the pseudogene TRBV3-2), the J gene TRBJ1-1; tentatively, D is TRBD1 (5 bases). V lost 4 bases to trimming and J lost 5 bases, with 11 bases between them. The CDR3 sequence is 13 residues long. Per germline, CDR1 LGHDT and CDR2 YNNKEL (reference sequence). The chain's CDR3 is CASSRSGRTEAFF. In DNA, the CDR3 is TGTGCCAGCAGCCGGTCAGGGAGGACTGAAGCTTTCTTT.

The CDR3 DNA is TGTGCCAGCAGCTGGGGGACAGGGGGCAATCAGCCCCAGCATTTT. Translated, it gives CASSWGTGGNQPQHF. The chain uses TRBV7-9 and TRBJ1-5; TRBD1 aligns across 10 bases. V shed 4 bases, J shed 2 bases, and the junction held 2 bases outside the gene matches. CDR1 and CDR2 (germline): SEHNR, FQNEAQ (reference sequence). This CDR3 contains 15 residues. The complete variable domain, with remaining parts taken from reference TRBV7-9 and TRBJ1-5, reads DTGVSQNPRHKITKRGQNVTFRCDPISEHNRLYWYRQTLGQGPEFLTYFQNEAQLEKSRLLSDRFSAERPKGSFSTLEIQRTEQGDSAMYLCASSWGTGGNQPQHFGDGTRLSIL.

The CDR3 DNA reads as TGTGCCAGCAGCCAAGTAGAGGGGGCCGACACTGAAGCTTTCTTT. It specifies CASSQVEGADTEAFF. The chain joins TRBV4-2 to TRBJ1-1; 7 bases fit TRBD1. The junction had 5 bases not matched to a gene; V was cut back by 1 base and J by 3 bases. Germline V gene lookup returns CDR1 LGHNA and CDR2 YNFKEQ. This CDR3 has 15 amino acids.

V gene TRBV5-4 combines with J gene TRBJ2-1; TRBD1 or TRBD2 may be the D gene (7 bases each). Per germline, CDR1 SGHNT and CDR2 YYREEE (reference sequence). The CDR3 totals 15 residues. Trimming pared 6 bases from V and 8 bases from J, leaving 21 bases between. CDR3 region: CASMPGGRAADEQFF. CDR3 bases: TGTGCCAGCATGCCAGGGGGGAGGGCCGCCGATGAGCAGTTCTTC. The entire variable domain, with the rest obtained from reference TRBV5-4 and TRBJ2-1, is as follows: ETGVTQSPTHLIKTRGQQVTLRCSSQSGHNTVSWYQQALGQGPQFIFQYYREEENGRGNFPPRFSGLQFPNYSSELNVNALELDDSALYLCASMPGGRAADEQFFGPGTRLTVL.

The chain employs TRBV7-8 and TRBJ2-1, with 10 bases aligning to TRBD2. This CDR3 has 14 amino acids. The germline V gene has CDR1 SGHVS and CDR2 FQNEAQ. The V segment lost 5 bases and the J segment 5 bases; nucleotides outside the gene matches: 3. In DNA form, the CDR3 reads TGTGCCAGCAGCACGGGACTAGCGCACAATGAGCAGTTCTTC. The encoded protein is CASSTGLAHNEQFF.

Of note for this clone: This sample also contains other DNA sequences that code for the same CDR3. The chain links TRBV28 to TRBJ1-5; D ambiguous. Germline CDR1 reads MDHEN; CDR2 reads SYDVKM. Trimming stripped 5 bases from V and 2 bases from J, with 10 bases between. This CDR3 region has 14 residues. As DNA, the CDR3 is TGTGCCAGCAGTCCCCGCGCAGGCAATCAGCCCCAGCATTTT. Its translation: CASSPRAGNQPQHF.

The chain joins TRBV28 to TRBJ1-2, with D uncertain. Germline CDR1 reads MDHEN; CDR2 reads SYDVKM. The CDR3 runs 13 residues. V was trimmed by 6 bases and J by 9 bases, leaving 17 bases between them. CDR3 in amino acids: CASSRREALRYTF. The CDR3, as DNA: TGTGCCAGCAGCCGCCGGGAGGCCCTACGCTACACCTTC.

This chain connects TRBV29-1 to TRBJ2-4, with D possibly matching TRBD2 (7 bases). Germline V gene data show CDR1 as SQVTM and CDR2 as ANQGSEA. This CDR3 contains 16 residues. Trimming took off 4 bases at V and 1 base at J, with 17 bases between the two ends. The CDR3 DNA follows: TGCAGCGTTGCCGGATCGGGGGGCTTGGCCAAAAACATTCAGTACTTC. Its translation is CSVAGSGGLAKNIQYF.

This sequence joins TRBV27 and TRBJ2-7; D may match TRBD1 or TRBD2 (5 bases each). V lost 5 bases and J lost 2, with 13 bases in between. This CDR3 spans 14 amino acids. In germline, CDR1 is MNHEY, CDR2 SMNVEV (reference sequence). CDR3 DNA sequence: TGTGCCAGCAGTCCCCGGGACGGACCCTACGAGCAGTACTTC. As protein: CASSPRDGPYEQYF.

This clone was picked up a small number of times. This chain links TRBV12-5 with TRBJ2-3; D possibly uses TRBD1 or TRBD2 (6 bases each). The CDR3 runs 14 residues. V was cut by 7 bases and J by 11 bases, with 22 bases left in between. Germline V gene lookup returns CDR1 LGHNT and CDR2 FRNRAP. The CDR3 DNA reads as TGTGCTAGTGCCCTGACGGGGGCCCCCCCGAGGCAGTATTTT. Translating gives CASALTGAPPRQYF.

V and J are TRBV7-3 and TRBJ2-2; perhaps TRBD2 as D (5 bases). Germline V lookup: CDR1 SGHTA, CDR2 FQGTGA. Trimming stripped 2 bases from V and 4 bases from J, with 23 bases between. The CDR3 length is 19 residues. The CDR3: CASSLARTSPRWGTGELFF. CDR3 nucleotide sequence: TGTGCCAGCAGCTTAGCCCGGACTTCTCCCCGTTGGGGCACCGGGGAGCTGTTTTTT.

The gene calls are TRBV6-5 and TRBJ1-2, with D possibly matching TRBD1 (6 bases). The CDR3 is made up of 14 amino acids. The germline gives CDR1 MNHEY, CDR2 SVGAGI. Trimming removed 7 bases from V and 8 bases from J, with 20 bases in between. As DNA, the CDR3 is TGTGCCAGCATTAAGACAGGATCATCTGGCGGCTACACCTTC. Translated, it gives CASIKTGSSGGYTF.

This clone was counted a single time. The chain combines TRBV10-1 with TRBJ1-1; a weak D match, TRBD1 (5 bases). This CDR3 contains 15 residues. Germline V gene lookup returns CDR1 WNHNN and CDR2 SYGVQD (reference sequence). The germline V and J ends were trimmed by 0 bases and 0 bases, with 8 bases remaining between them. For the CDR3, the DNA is TGCGCCAGCAGTGAGTCGAGGGGACTGAACACTGAAGCTTTCTTT. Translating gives CASSESRGLNTEAFF.

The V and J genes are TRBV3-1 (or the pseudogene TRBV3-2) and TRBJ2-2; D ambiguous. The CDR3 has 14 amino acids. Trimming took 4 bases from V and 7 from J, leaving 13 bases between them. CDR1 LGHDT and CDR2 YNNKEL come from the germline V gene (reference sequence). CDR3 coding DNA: TGTGCCAGCAGCCTCTTTTCCCCTAACGGGGAGCTGTTTTTT. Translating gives CASSLFSPNGELFF.

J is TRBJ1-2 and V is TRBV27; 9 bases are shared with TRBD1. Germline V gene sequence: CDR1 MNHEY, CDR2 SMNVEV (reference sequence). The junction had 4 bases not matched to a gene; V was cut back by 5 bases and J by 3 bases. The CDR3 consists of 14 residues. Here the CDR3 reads CASSTWDRDYGYTF. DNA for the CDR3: TGTGCCAGCAGTACTTGGGACAGGGACTATGGCTACACCTTC.

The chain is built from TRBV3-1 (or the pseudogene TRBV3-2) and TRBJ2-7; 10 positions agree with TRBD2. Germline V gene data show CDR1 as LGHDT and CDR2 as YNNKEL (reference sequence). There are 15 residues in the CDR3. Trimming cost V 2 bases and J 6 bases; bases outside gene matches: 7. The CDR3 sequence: CASSQWLAGEGEQYF. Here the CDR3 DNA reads TGTGCCAGCAGCCAATGGCTAGCGGGAGAAGGCGAGCAGTACTTC.

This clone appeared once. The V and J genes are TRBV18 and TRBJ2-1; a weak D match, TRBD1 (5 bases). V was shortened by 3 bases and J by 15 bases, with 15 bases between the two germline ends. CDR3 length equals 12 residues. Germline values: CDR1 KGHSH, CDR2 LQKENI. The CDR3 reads CASSPLGDRAFF. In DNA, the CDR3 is TGTGCCAGCTCACCTCTAGGAGACAGAGCGTTCTTC.